The 20 T cell receptor beta chains below were found in one sample sequenced in a study of T-cell reconstitution after alpha-beta-depleted transplantation in children. Unique molecular identifiers were incorporated into the prepared TCRbeta library. TCRdb called the PCR reads again in MiXCR, with one record for every CDR3 protein. The profile covers 610,000 or so distinct CDR3 sequences, with over 20% appearing a single time and under 45% taken by the ten largest. Material: PBMCs, obtained before TCRalphabeta/CD19-depleted stem cell transplant. These receptors all stem from a boy younger than two with Wiskott-Aldrich syndrome, due to receive a stem cell transplant.

This clonotype was found a few times. This sequence joins TRBV29-1 and TRBJ2-1, with TRBD2 identical over 7 bases. This CDR3 comprises 14 residues. The germline V gene has CDR1 SQVTM and CDR2 ANQGSEA. The V segment lost 3 bases and the J segment 4 bases; nucleotides outside the gene matches: 6. CDR3 coding DNA: TGCAGCGTTGAGTTGCCTAGCGGATACAATGAGCAGTTCTTC. It yields the protein CSVELPSGYNEQFF.

V and J are TRBV27 and TRBJ2-1, with D possibly called TRBD1 or TRBD2 (7 bases each). The CDR3 runs to 15 residues. The germline V gene encodes CDR1 MNHEY and CDR2 SMNVEV (reference sequence). The V and J ends lost 5 bases and 6 bases respectively, with 17 bases between them. The CDR3 nucleotides are TGTGCCAGCAGTCCCCCAGGGGGGGGTCGCAATGAGCAGTTCTTC. It is translated as CASSPPGGGRNEQFF.

The chain recombines TRBV6-5 with TRBJ2-7, with D perhaps matching TRBD1 (6 bases). The CDR3 loop spans 15 amino acids. V lost 1 base and J 2 bases, leaving 12 bases between the germline ends. The germline gives CDR1 MNHEY, CDR2 SVGAGI. The CDR3 bases are TGTGCCAGCAGTTACTTGGGACAAGGGACCTACGAGCAGTACTTC. It yields the protein CASSYLGQGTYEQYF.

This clonotype was seen a few times. V and J are TRBV5-4 and TRBJ2-3, with 7 bases that match TRBD2. The CDR3 sequence is 15 residues long. Germline lookup yields CDR1 SGHNT and CDR2 YYREEE (reference sequence). V was clipped by 0 bases and J by 4 bases; unmatched bases: 5. The CDR3 region is CASSLGGSMADTQYF. The CDR3 DNA reads TGTGCCAGCAGCTTGGGCGGGAGCATGGCAGATACGCAGTATTTT.

The rearrangement links TRBV24-1 to TRBJ2-5; the match to TRBD1 covers 9 bases. This CDR3 is built from 15 residues. The germline V gene encodes CDR1 KGHDR and CDR2 SFDVKD. V shed 2 bases, J shed 3 bases, and the junction held 3 bases outside the gene matches. The CDR3 spells CATSDSDRGKETQYF. In nucleotides, the CDR3 is TGTGCCACCAGTGATTCGGACAGGGGAAAAGAGACCCAGTACTTC.

This clonotype was counted only a few times. This chain links TRBV20-1 with TRBJ2-3; D not certain. Trimming left V 6 bases short and J 2 bases short, with 12 bases between. The CDR3 spans 13 residues. The germline CDR1 and CDR2 sequences are DFQATT and SNEGSKA (reference sequence). CDR3: CSARSLVTDTQYF. As DNA, the CDR3 is TGCAGTGCGAGAAGCTTAGTCACAGATACGCAGTATTTT.

This clonotype has just a few counts. Here the CDR3 DNA reads TGCAGTGCTAGAGAATCAGGGATGGTTAGTGGCTACACCTTC. Translating it yields CSARESGMVSGYTF. The rearrangement links TRBV20-1 to TRBJ1-2, with D tentatively TRBD1 (5 bases). In germline, CDR1 is DFQATT, CDR2 SNEGSKA (reference sequence). CDR3 length: 14 amino acids. Trimming shortened V by 0 bases and J by 7 bases, and 15 bases separated the two germline ends.

This clonotype has a handful of counts. V and J are TRBV10-3 and TRBJ2-1; D is undetermined. Between the trimmed V and J ends, which lost 4 bases and 7 bases, there was a span of 5 bases. This CDR3 spans 11 amino acids. Germline lookup yields CDR1 ENHRY and CDR2 SYGVKD. CDR3 coding DNA: TGTGCCATCAGTGCTGAGAATGAGCAGTTCTTC. Translating gives CAISAENEQFF.

This chain links TRBV4-1 with TRBJ2-4; D possibly corresponds to TRBD1 (5 bases). The CDR3 length is 16 residues. Germline CDR1 reads MGHRA; CDR2 reads YSYEKL. The V end lost 1 base, the J end lost 0 bases, and 10 bases lay between the germline ends. The CDR3 bases are TGCGCCAGCAGCCAAGGGGCAGGGTTAGCCAAAAACATTCAGTACTTC. Encoded protein: CASSQGAGLAKNIQYF.

There are a few counts of this clonotype. V and J are TRBV11-2 and TRBJ2-5; D unclear. V was cut by 5 bases and J by 3 bases, with 16 bases left in between. The CDR3 runs to 15 residues. The germline gives CDR1 SGHAT, CDR2 FQNNGV. CDR3 residues: CASSPGRPEKETQYF. The CDR3 DNA reads TGTGCCAGCAGCCCCGGACGGCCGGAAAAAGAGACCCAGTACTTC.

The chain is built from TRBV12-3 or TRBV12-4 and TRBJ2-5, with TRBD1 matching over 12 bases. The V and J ends lost 8 bases and 6 bases, in that order; junction bases with no gene match: 7. CDR3 length: 14 amino acids. The CDR3 DNA reads as TGTGCCAGCTGTCCCGGGACAGGGGGCAAGACCCAGTACTTC. Protein: CASCPGTGGKTQYF.

The V gene is TRBV9, the J gene TRBJ2-2, with 7 bases lining up with TRBD1. Trimming removed 0 bases from V and 5 bases from J; junction bases left unmatched: 4. Germline V gene sequence: CDR1 SGDLS, CDR2 YYNGEE. There are 15 residues in the CDR3. This CDR3 reads CASSVEGAGTGELFF. The DNA for the CDR3 is TGTGCCAGCAGCGTAGAGGGGGCCGGAACCGGGGAGCTGTTTTTT.

The V gene is TRBV6-5, the J gene TRBJ2-3, with D perhaps assigned TRBD1 or TRBD2 (5 bases each). The CDR3 totals 16 residues. Trimming shortened V by 6 bases and J by 1 base, and 17 bases separated the two germline ends. Germline V gene sequence: CDR1 MNHEY, CDR2 SVGAGI. This CDR3 reads CASRTQGVWGTDTQYF. CDR3 bases: TGTGCCAGCAGAACTCAGGGAGTTTGGGGCACAGATACGCAGTATTTT.

The chain employs TRBV5-1 and TRBJ2-1; D call uncertain. Germline V CDR1 and CDR2: SGHRS, YFSETQ. CDR3 length: 17 amino acids. V lost 3 bases and J 3 bases, leaving 19 bases between the germline ends. In nucleotides, the CDR3 is TGCGCCAGCAGCTCCCCTGGTCTGGGCGGAATCTACAATGAGCAGTTCTTC. Translating gives CASSSPGLGGIYNEQFF.

J is TRBJ1-2 and V is TRBV5-1; 7 bases align to TRBD1. V gave up 4 bases and J gave up 0 bases; unmatched junction bases: 6. The CDR3 length is 15 residues. Germline values: CDR1 SGHRS, CDR2 YFSETQ. CDR3 coding DNA: TGCGCCAGCAGCCACGGGACAGTGTCTAACTATGGCTACACCTTC. This encodes CASSHGTVSNYGYTF.

This clonotype came up a few times. This sequence joins TRBV7-9 and TRBJ2-2; D possibly corresponds to TRBD1 (5 bases). Per the germline V gene, CDR1 is SEHNR and CDR2 is FQNEAQ (reference sequence). Trimming shortened V by 2 bases and J by 6 bases, and 13 bases separated the two germline ends. This CDR3 is 15 amino acids long. CDR3 nucleotide sequence: TGTGCCAGCAGCTTATGGTCTGCAGGGTCCGGGGAGCTGTTTTTT. Amino acid sequence: CASSLWSAGSGELFF.

V usage is TRBV14 and J usage is TRBJ1-1; D uncertain. CDR1 and CDR2 from the germline V gene are SGHDN and FVKESK. The CDR3 is made up of 14 amino acids. V dropped 3 bases and J dropped 1 base, with 9 bases sitting between them. In DNA form, the CDR3 reads TGTGCCAGCAGCCATATCCGGGAGAACACTGAAGCTTTCTTT. Translating gives CASSHIRENTEAFF.

This clonotype was seen a few times. V gene TRBV10-3 combines with J gene TRBJ2-7; 8 positions agree with TRBD2. Trimming took 3 bases from V and 4 from J; bases not matched to a gene: 8. The CDR3 length is 15 residues. The V gene's germline CDR1 is ENHRY and CDR2 SYGVKD. DNA of the CDR3: TGTGCCATCAGTGACCGAAGCGGGAGTGGTTACGAGCAGTACTTC. Protein product: CAISDRSGSGYEQYF.

This rearrangement joins TRBV5-1 to TRBJ2-3; 9 bases are a match to TRBD1. Germline V gives CDR1 SGHRS, CDR2 YFSETQ. V was clipped by 8 bases and J by 0 bases; unmatched bases: 7. This CDR3 region has 15 residues. The chain's CDR3 is CASQGQGLSTDTQYF. The CDR3 DNA is TGCGCCAGTCAGGGACAGGGCCTGAGCACAGATACGCAGTATTTT.

This chain uses TRBV12-3 or TRBV12-4 with TRBJ1-3, with 8 bases matching TRBD1. CDR3 length equals 15 residues. J gave up 4 bases and V 5 bases, and 7 bases lay outside the gene matches. CDR3 residues: CASSRGQGRGNTIYF. CDR3 coding DNA: TGTGCCAGCAGTCGCGGACAGGGCAGAGGAAACACCATATATTTT.